The T cell receptor (beta chain) described here comes from a study of T cell responses to AZD1222 COVID-19 vaccine. Whole-study context: Pooled together were second doses at about 4 or about 12 weeks.

For this clone: Antigen specificity is unknown. Other nucleotide sequences from this sample produce the same CDR3.

Germline V gene sequence: CDR1 SGDLS, CDR2 YYNGEE. Between the trimmed V and J ends, which lost 0 bases and 0 bases, there was a span of 5 bases. CDR3 length: 14 amino acids. Findings and caveats of the study: Spike-specific TCR breadth and depth were elevated following two AZD1222 doses. Females made up more of the donors, who were largely white British, and clonal diversity may have come out too low. Only after the peak T cell response were repertoires sampled.

Measured with immunoSEQ multiplex PCR; TCRdb has only the in-frame clones, and not every one. This table has roughly 150,000 clones, 80% to 90% appearing once. V and J are TRBV9 and TRBJ2-3; unclear D gene. Here the sequenced sample was peripheral blood, taken on day 0 of AZD1222 vaccination. This clonotype was obtained from an adult in good health. The CDR3 bases are TGTGCCAGCAGCGTAGGCCCTAGCACAGATACGCAGTATTTT. Translating gives CASSVGPSTDTQYF.